The rows below give T cell receptor beta chains drawn from one sample of a study of glioma-infiltrating T cells. From the multiplex PCR reads, TCRdb called clonotypes with MiXCR, one entry per CDR3 protein. The sample has fewer than 200,000 distinct CDR3 sequences, roughly 45% seen once. Sequenced sample: glioma tissue, nonneoplastic brain tissue, or PBMCs (not recorded which). The receptors originated from a human donor with low-grade glioma or glioblastoma, undergoing nonglioma brain surgery, or in good health (not recorded which). CDR3s leave out the opening cysteine and the closing phenylalanine or tryptophan. Fields, in order: CDR3 protein, V gene, J gene.

CDR3 protein: ASSAQDRTNTGELF
V gene: TRBV28
J gene: TRBJ2-2

CDR3 protein: SASFPGTSIETQY
V gene: TRBV20-1
J gene: TRBJ2-5

CDR3 protein: ASSQITSVRLLEQF
V gene: TRBV4-1
J gene: TRBJ2-1

CDR3 protein: SATLGGEMKKLF
V gene: TRBV20-1
J gene: TRBJ1-4

CDR3 protein: ASSEAQGLAYEQY
V gene: TRBV6-1
J gene: TRBJ2-7

CDR3 protein: ASSQVPGQREDTQY
V gene: TRBV4-1
J gene: TRBJ2-3

CDR3 protein: ARSFTYEQY
V gene: TRBV28
J gene: TRBJ2-7

CDR3 protein: STNEDLRAF
V gene: TRBV29-1
J gene: TRBJ1-1

CDR3 protein: ASSLLRANNEQF
V gene: TRBV12-3/TRBV12-4
J gene: TRBJ2-1

CDR3 protein: ASSQGVGTGRNEQF
V gene: TRBV3-1
J gene: TRBJ2-1

CDR3 protein: ASSFDQGRTEAF
V gene: TRBV7-2
J gene: TRBJ1-1

CDR3 protein: SARDDRGSLAGGKTYNEQF
V gene: TRBV20-1
J gene: TRBJ2-1

CDR3 protein: ASKISSYNEQY
V gene: TRBV28
J gene: TRBJ2-7

CDR3 protein: ASSVAGDYEQY
V gene: TRBV28
J gene: TRBJ2-7

CDR3 protein: GVQGAVEKLF
V gene: TRBV28
J gene: TRBJ1-4

CDR3 protein: SVDQTGNYGYT
V gene: TRBV29-1
J gene: TRBJ1-2

CDR3 protein: ASSRDWRNGQF
V gene: TRBV6-1
J gene: TRBJ2-1

CDR3 protein: ASRLSSGSTDTQY
V gene: TRBV28
J gene: TRBJ2-3

CDR3 protein: ASSDGFNTEAF
V gene: TRBV19
J gene: TRBJ1-1

CDR3 protein: ASSSEQLTEAF
V gene: TRBV5-5
J gene: TRBJ1-1

CDR3 protein: ASSLGMVSEAF
V gene: TRBV28
J gene: TRBJ1-1

CDR3 protein: SADTGDNQPQH
V gene: TRBV20-1
J gene: TRBJ1-5

CDR3 protein: SGISTKAGGRDTQY
V gene: TRBV20-1
J gene: TRBJ2-3

CDR3 protein: ASSLNYGYT
V gene: TRBV2
J gene: TRBJ1-2

CDR3 protein: ASSLSGGNRNQPQH
V gene: TRBV25-1
J gene: TRBJ1-5

CDR3 protein: ASSLSQNDWNGGT
V gene: TRBV5-1
J gene: TRBJ1-2

CDR3 protein: ASAGAGGKIF
V gene: TRBV28
J gene: TRBJ2-1

CDR3 protein: ASSLQIGSGGSYEQY
V gene: TRBV12-3/TRBV12-4
J gene: TRBJ2-7

CDR3 protein: ASSPISGKWNEQF
V gene: TRBV4-1
J gene: TRBJ2-1

CDR3 protein: SARVPRGRDGEQY
V gene: TRBV20-1
J gene: TRBJ2-7

CDR3 protein: ASSPGPGQKYEQY
V gene: TRBV7-2
J gene: TRBJ2-7